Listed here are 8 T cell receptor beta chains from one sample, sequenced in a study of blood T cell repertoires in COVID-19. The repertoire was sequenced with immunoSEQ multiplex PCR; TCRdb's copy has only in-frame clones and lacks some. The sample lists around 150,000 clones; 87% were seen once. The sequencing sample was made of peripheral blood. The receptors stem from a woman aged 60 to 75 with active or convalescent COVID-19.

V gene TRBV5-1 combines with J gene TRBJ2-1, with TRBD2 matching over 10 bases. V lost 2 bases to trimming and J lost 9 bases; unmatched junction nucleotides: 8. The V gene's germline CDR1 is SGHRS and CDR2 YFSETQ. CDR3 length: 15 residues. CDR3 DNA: TGCGCCAGCAGCTTCGATAGCGGGGGGCGAGTTGAGCAGTTCTTC. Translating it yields CASSFDSGGRVEQFF.

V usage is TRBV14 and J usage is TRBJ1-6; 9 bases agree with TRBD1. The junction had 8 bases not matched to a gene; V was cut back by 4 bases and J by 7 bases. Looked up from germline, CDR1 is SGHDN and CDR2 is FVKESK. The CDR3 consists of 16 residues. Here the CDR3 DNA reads TGTGCCAGCAGCCGGGCCGGGACAGGGTACAATTCACCCCTCCACTTT. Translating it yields CASSRAGTGYNSPLHF. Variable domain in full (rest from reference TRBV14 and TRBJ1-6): EAGVTQFPSHSVIEKGQTVTLRCDPISGHDNLYWYRRVMGKEIKFLLHFVKESKQDESGMPNNRFLAERTGGTYSTLKVQPAELEDSGVYFCASSRAGTGYNSPLHFGNGTRLTVT.

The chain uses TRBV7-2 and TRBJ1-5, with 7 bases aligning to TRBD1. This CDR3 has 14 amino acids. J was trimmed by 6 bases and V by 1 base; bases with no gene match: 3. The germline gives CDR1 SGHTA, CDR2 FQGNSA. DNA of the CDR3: TGTGCCAGCAGCTTAGAGGGGGCAGGTCAGCCCCAGCATTTT. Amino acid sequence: CASSLEGAGQPQHF.

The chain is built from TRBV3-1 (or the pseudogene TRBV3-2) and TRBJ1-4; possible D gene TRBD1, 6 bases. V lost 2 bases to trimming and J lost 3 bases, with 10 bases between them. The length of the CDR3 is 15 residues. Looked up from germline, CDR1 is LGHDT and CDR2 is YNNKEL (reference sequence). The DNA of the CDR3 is TGTGCCAGCAGCCAATCAGGGGTTGCTAATGAAAAACTGTTTTTT. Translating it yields CASSQSGVANEKLFF.

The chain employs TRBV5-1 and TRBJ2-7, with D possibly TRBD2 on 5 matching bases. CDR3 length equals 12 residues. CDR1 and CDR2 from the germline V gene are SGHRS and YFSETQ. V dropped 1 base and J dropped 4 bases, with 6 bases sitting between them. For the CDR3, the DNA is TGCGCCAGCAGCTTGCGGGGTTACGAGCAGTACTTC. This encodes CASSLRGYEQYF.

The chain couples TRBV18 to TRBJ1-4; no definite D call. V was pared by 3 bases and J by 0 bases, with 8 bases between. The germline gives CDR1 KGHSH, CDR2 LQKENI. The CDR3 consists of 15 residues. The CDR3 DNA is TGTGCCAGCTCACCGTTGAGGACAACTAATGAAAAACTGTTTTTT. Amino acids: CASSPLRTTNEKLFF.

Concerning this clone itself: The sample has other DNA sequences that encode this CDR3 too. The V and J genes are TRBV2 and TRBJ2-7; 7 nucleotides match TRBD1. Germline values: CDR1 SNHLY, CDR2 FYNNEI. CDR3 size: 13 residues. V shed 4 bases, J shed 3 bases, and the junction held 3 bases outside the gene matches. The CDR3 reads CASSGGDSYEQYF. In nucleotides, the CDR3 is TGTGCCAGCAGTGGAGGGGACAGCTACGAGCAGTACTTC. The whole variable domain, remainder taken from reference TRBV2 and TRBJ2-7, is EPEVTQTPSHQVTQMGQEVILRCVPISNHLYFYWYRQILGQKVEFLVSFYNNEISEKSEIFDDQFSVERPDGSNFTLKIRSTKLEDSAMYFCASSGGDSYEQYFGPGTRLTVT.

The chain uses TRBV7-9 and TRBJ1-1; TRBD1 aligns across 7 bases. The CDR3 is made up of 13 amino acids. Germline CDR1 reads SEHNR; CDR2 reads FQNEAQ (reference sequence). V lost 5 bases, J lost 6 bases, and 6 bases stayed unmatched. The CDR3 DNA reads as TGTGCCAGCAGCACAGGGGTCGGTCCTGAAGCTTTCTTT. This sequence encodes CASSTGVGPEAFF.